The present T cell receptor beta chain was sequenced within a study of cytomegalovirus exposure and HLA in healthy donors. Whole-study context: As an earlier analysis found, about 190 million T cells yielded about 120 million unique TCR beta sequences.

Primers included in the PCR were 60 Vbeta and 13 Jbeta primers. The table came from immunoSEQ multiplex PCR; TCRdb's copy has only in-frame clones and leaves some out. The sample has around 210,000 clones; 82% are singletons. This CDR3 has 15 residues. Germline loops: CDR1 SEHNR, CDR2 FQNEAQ (reference sequence). Germline trimming cut 5 bases from V and 5 bases from J; bases unmatched to any gene: 9. The chain combines TRBV7-9 with TRBJ1-1, with 9 bases aligning to TRBD1. This TCR came from a woman aged 35 to 49 in good health and CMV-seronegative. The specimen sequenced was PBMCs. The CDR3 DNA is TGTGCCAGCAGCCCGGACAGGGGAGTTCGGACTGAAGCTTTCTTT. Translation: CASSPDRGVRTEAFF.